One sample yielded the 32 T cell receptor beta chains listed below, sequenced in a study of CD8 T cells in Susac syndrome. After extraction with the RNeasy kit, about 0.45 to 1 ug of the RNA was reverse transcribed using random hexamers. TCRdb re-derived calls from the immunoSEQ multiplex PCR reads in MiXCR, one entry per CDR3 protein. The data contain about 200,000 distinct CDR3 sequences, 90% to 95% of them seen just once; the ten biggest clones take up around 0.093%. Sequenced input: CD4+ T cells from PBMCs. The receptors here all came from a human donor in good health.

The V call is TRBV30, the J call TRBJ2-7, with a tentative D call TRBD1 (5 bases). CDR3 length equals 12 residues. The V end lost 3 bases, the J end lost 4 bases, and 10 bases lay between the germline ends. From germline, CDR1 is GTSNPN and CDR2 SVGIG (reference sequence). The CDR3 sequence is CAWSRQGYEQYV. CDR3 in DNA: TGTGCCTGGAGCCGTCAGGGATACGAGCAGTACGTC.

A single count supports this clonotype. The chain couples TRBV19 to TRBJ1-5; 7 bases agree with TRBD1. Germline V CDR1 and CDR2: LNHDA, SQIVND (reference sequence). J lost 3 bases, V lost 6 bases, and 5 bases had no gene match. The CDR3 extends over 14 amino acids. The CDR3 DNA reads TGTGCCAGTAGACGGACAGGAAACAATCAGCCCCAGCATTTT. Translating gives CASRRTGNNQPQHF.

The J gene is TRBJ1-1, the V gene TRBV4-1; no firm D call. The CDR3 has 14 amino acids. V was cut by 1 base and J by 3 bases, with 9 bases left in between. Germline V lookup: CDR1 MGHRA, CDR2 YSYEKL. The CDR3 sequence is CASSQVATDTEAFF. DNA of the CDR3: TGCGCCAGCAGCCAAGTCGCCACAGACACTGAAGCTTTCTTT.

The DNA for the CDR3 is TGTGCCAGCAGCCAAGACCCGGGGGCGCTTGGATACGAGCAGTACTTC. Its protein product is CASSQDPGALGYEQYF. The chain links TRBV3-1 to TRBJ2-7; D possibly uses TRBD1 or TRBD2 (6 bases each). V was pared by 0 bases and J by 4 bases, with 16 bases between. This CDR3 contains 16 residues. The germline gives CDR1 LGHDT, CDR2 YNNKEL (reference sequence).

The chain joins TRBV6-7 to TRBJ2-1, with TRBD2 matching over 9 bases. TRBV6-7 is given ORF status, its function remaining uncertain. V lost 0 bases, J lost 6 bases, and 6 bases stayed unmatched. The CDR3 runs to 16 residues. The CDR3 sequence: CASSYSGGRAGNEQFF. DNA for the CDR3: TGTGCCAGCAGTTACTCGGGCGGGAGGGCCGGCAATGAGCAGTTCTTC.

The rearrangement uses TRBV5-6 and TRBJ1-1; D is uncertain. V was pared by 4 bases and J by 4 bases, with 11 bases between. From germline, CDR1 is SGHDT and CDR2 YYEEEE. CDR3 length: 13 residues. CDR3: CASSPYRGTEAFF. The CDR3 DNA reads TGTGCCAGCAGCCCCTACCGTGGCACTGAAGCTTTCTTT.

This CDR3 reads CASSQGRGDTQYF. In nucleotides, the CDR3 is TGTGCCAGCAGCCAAGGACGAGGGGATACGCAGTATTTT. The chain joins TRBV14 to TRBJ2-3; D perhaps matches TRBD2 (5 bases). The length of the CDR3 is 13 residues. V was trimmed by 1 base and J by 6 bases, leaving 8 bases between them. Germline assignment: CDR1 SGHDN and CDR2 FVKESK. The full variable domain, completed using reference TRBV14 and TRBJ2-3, is EAGVTQFPSHSVIEKGQTVTLRCDPISGHDNLYWYRRVMGKEIKFLLHFVKESKQDESGMPNNRFLAERTGGTYSTLKVQPAELEDSGVYFCASSQGRGDTQYFGPGTRLTVL.

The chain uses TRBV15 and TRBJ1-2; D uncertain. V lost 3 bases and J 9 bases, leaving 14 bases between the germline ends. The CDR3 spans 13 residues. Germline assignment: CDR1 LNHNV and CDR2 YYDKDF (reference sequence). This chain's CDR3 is CATSREPGRSYTF. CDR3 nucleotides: TGTGCCACCAGCAGGGAACCCGGGCGGAGCTACACCTTC.

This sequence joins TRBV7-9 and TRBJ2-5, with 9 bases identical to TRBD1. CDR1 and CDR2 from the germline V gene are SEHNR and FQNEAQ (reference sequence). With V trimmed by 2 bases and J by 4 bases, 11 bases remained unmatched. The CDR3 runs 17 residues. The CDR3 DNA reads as TGTGCCAGCAGCTTAATCCTACAGGGGGCGGGTGGAGAGACCCAGTACTTC. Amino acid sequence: CASSLILQGAGGETQYF.

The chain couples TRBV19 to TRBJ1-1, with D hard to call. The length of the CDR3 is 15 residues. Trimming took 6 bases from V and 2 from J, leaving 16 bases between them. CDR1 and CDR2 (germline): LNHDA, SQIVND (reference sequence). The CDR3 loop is CASRSPGEGNTEAFF. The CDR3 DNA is TGTGCCAGTAGAAGTCCGGGTGAGGGAAACACTGAAGCTTTCTTT.

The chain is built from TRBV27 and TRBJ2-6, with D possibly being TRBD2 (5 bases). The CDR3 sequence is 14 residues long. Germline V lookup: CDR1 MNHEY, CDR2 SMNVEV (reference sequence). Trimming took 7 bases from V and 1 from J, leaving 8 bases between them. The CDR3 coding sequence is TGTGCCAGCAAGGAGGCGTCTGGGGCCAACGTCCTGACTTTC. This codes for CASKEASGANVLTF.

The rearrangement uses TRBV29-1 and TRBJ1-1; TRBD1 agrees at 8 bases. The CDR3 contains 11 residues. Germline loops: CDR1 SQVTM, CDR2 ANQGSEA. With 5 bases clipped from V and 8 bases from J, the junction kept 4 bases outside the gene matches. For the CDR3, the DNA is TGCAGCGTTTACAGGGGGTCCGAAGCTTTCTTT. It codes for CSVYRGSEAFF.

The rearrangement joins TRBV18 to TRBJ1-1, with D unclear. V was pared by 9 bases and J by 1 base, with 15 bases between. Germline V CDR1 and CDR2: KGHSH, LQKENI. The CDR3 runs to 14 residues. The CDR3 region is CASSVGFGNTEAFF. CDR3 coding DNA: TGTGCCAGTTCCGTAGGGTTCGGGAACACTGAAGCTTTCTTT.

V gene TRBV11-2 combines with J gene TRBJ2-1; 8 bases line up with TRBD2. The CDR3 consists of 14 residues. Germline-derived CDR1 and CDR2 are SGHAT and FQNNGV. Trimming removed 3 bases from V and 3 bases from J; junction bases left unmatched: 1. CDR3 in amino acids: CASSFSGIYNEQFF. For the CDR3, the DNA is TGTGCCAGCAGCTTTAGCGGGATCTACAATGAGCAGTTCTTC.

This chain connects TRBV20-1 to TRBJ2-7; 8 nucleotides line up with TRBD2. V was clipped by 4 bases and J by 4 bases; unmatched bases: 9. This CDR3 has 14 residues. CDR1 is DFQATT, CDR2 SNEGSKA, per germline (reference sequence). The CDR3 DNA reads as TGCAGTGCTACACCGGGACTAGGGTCTTACGAGCAGTACTTC. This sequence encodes CSATPGLGSYEQYF.

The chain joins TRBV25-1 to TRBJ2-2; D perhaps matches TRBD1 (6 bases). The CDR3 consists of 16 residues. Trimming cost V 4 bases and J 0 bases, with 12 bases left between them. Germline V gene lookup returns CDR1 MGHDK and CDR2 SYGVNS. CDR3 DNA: TGTGCCAGCAGTGCCACCGCAGGGGCGAACACCGGGGAGCTGTTTTTT. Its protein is CASSATAGANTGELFF.

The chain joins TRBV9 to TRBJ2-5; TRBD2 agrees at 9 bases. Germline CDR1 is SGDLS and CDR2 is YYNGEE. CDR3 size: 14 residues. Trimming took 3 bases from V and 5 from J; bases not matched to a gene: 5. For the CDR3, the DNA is TGTGCCAGCAGCGCGTGGCTAGCGGGGGAGACCCAGTACTTC. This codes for CASSAWLAGETQYF.

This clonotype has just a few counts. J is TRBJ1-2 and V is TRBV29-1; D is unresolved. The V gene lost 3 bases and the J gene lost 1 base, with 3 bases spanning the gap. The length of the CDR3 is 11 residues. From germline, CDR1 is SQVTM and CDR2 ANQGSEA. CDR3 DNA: TGCAGCGTTGAGAGTAACTATGGCTACACCTTC. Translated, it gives CSVESNYGYTF.

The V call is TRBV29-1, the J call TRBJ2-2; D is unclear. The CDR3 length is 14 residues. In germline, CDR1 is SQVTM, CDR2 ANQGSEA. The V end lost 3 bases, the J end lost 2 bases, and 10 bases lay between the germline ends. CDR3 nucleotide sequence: TGCAGCGTTGAGAGGAACACCAACACCGGGGAGCTGTTTTTT. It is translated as CSVERNTNTGELFF.

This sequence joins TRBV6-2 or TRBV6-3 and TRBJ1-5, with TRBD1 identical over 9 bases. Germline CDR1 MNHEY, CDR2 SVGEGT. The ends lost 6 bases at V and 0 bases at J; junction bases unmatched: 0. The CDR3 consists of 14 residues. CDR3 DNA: TGTGCCAGCAGGACAGGGGGTAGCAATCAGCCCCAGCATTTT. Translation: CASRTGGSNQPQHF.

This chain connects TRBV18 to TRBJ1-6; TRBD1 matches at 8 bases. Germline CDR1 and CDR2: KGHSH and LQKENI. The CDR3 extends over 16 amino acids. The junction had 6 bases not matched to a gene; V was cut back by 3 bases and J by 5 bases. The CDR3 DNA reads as TGTGCCAGCTCACCGGACAGGGCTGAGAATAATTCACCCCTCCACTTT. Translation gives CASSPDRAENNSPLHF.

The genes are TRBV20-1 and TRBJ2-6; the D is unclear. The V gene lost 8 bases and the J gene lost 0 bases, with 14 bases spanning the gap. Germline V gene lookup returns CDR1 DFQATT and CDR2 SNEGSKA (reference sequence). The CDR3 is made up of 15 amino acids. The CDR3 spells CSPQHWGSGANVLTF. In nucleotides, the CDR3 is TGCAGTCCACAACATTGGGGCTCTGGGGCCAACGTCCTGACTTTC.

CDR3 in amino acids: CASSPPRMGGGANVLTF. The CDR3 DNA sequence: TGCGCCAGCAGCCCCCCCCGGATGGGAGGTGGGGCCAACGTCCTGACTTTC. This chain joins TRBV4-1 and TRBJ2-6; D is possibly TRBD2 (6 bases). The CDR3 covers 17 residues. CDR1 MGHRA and CDR2 YSYEKL come from the germline V gene. V was cut by 4 bases and J by 3 bases, with 16 bases left in between.

This CDR3 reads CSARVAGAYEQYV. CDR3 nucleotides: TGCAGTGCTAGAGTAGCGGGAGCTTACGAGCAGTACGTC. The gene calls are TRBV20-1 and TRBJ2-7, with TRBD2 identical over 9 bases. The V segment lost 1 base and the J segment 4 bases; nucleotides outside the gene matches: 2. CDR1 is DFQATT, CDR2 SNEGSKA, per germline (reference sequence). The CDR3 has 13 residues.

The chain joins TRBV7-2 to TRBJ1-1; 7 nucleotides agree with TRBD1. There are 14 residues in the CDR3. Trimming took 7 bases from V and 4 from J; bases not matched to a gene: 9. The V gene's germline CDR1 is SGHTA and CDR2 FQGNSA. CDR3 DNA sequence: TGTGCCAGCATCAGACAGGGAAGTCTCACTGAAGCTTTCTTT. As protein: CASIRQGSLTEAFF. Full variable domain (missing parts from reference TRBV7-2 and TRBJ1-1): GAGVSQSPSNKVTEKGKDVELRCDPISGHTALYWYRQSLGQGLEFLIYFQGNSAPDKSGLPSDRFSAERTGGSVSTLTIQRTQQEDSAVYLCASIRQGSLTEAFFGQGTRLTVV.

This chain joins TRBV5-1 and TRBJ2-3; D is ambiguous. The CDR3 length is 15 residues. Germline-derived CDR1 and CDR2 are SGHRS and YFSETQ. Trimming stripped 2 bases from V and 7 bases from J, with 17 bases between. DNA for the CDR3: TGCGCCAGCAGCTTAGATGGGCAGGCTCTTAATACGCAGTATTTT. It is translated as CASSLDGQALNTQYF.

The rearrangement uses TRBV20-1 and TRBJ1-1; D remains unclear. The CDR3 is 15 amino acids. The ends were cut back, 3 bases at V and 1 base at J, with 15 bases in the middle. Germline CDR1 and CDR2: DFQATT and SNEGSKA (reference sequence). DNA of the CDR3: TGCAGTGCTAGTTTGTGGGCTCAAGGGAACACTGAAGCTTTCTTT. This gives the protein CSASLWAQGNTEAFF.

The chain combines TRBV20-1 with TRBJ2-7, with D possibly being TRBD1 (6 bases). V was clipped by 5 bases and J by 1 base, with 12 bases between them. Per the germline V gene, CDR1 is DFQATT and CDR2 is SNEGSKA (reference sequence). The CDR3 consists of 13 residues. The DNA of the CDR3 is TGCAGTGCTTACTTGACAGGTTCCTACGAGCAGTACGTC. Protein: CSAYLTGSYEQYV.

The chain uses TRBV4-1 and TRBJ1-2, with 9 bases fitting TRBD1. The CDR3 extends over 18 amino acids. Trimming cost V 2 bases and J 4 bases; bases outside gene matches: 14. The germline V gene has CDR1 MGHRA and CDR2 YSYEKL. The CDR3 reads CASSQREQGAIDIYGYTF. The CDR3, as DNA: TGCGCCAGCAGCCAAAGGGAACAGGGGGCGATCGACATCTATGGCTACACCTTC.

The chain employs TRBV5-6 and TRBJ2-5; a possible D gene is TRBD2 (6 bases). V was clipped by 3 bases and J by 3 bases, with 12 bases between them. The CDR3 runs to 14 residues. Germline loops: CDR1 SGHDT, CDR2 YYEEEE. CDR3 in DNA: TGTGCCAGCAGCTCCGGGACTTTAAAAGAGACCCAGTACTTC. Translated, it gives CASSSGTLKETQYF.

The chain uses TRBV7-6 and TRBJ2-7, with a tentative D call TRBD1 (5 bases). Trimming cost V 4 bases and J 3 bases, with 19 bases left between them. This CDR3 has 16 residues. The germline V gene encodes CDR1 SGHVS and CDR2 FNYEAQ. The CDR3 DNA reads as TGTGCCAGCAGCTCCTACCGAAAACAGGTCAGCTACGAGCAGTACTTC. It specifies CASSSYRKQVSYEQYF.

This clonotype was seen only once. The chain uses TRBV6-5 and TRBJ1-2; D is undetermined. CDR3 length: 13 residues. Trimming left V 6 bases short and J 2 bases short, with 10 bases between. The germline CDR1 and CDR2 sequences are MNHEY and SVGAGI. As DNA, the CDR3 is TGTGCCAGCAGGGTCTCAATGAACTATGGCTACACCTTC. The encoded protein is CASRVSMNYGYTF.